These 17 T cell receptor beta chains came from one sample sequenced in a study of T cell repertoires in aging, cancer and after chemotherapy. A mixed TRB-A/B primer pool amplified rearranged TRB by multiplex touch-down PCR. Each CDR3 protein is one row after TCRdb ran MiXCR on the multiplex PCR reads. The table lists thousands of distinct CDR3 sequences, approximately 25% of them singletons. Amplification of TCR beta used genomic DNA extracted from peripheral blood. The sequencing sample was made of blood. The receptors were gathered from a human donor in good health.

The chain couples TRBV5-1 to TRBJ2-3; maybe TRBD2 (5 bases). CDR1 and CDR2 (germline): SGHRS, YFSETQ. The CDR3 sequence is 13 residues long. V was shortened by 4 bases and J by 2 bases, with 8 bases between the two germline ends. This chain's CDR3 is CASSLDFTDTQYF. The CDR3 DNA reads as TGCGCCAGCAGCCTGGACTTCACAGATACGCAGTATTTT.

This clonotype is classed as medium-sized (0.01 to 0.1%). This chain joins TRBV30 and TRBJ1-2, with 7 bases that match TRBD1. The germline V gene has CDR1 GTSNPN and CDR2 SVGIG (reference sequence). This CDR3 spans 11 amino acids. V was pared by 8 bases and J by 4 bases, with 4 bases of the junction left unmatched. CDR3 DNA sequence: TGTGCCCGCGGGACAGCCTATGGCTACACCTTC. It translates to CARGTAYGYTF.

Regarding this clonotype: This may arise from a read error, as a much more abundant clone is one base away. The genes are TRBV19 and TRBJ2-7; D unclear. The germline V and J ends were trimmed by 4 bases and 5 bases, with 12 bases remaining between them. The germline CDR1 and CDR2 sequences are LNHDA and SQIVND (reference sequence). The CDR3 is made up of 13 amino acids. CDR3 sequence: CASSTGSNNEQYF. The CDR3 DNA reads as TGTGCCAGTAGTACCGGATCTAACAACGAGCAGTACTTC. Combining the CDR3 with reference TRBV19 and TRBJ2-7 gives the whole variable domain DGGITQSPKYLFRKEGQNVTLSCEQNLNHDAMYWYRQDPGQGLRLIYYSQIVNDFQKGDIAEGYSVSREKKESFPLTVTSAQKNPTAFYLCASSTGSNNEQYFGPGTRLTVT.

The chain employs TRBV28 and TRBJ2-7; D is unresolved. This CDR3 region has 13 residues. Germline V gene lookup returns CDR1 MDHEN and CDR2 SYDVKM. V was clipped by 6 bases and J by 3 bases, with 12 bases between them. CDR3 residues: CASRLTGGYEQYF. The DNA for the CDR3 is TGTGCCAGCAGATTAACTGGTGGCTACGAGCAGTACTTC.

This clonotype showed up just a few times. The V call is TRBV28, the J call TRBJ2-1, with a tentative D call TRBD1 (5 bases). V was cut by 4 bases and J by 0 bases, with 13 bases left in between. This CDR3 contains 16 residues. The germline V gene encodes CDR1 MDHEN and CDR2 SYDVKM. The CDR3 region is CASSSHQGNSYNEQFF. CDR3 nucleotides: TGTGCCAGCAGTTCCCACCAGGGAAACTCCTACAATGAGCAGTTCTTC.

The chain links TRBV6-5 to TRBJ1-3, with D unclear. Germline loops: CDR1 MNHEY, CDR2 SVGAGI. This CDR3 contains 17 residues. V shed 0 bases and J shed 1 base, with 13 bases lying between them. The CDR3 region is CASSYSGRLGSGNTIYF. Written as DNA, the CDR3 is TGTGCCAGCAGTTACTCCGGTCGGTTGGGATCTGGAAACACCATATATTTT.

This clonotype was seen a handful of times. V usage is TRBV20-1 and J usage is TRBJ1-3; 7 bases are shared with TRBD1. The germline gives CDR1 DFQATT, CDR2 SNEGSKA (reference sequence). The CDR3 consists of 15 residues. Trimming at V came to 3 bases and at J to 3 bases, leaving 8 bases not matched to a gene. CDR3 residues: CSASPPGGFGNTIYF. For the CDR3, the DNA is TGCAGTGCTAGCCCTCCAGGGGGGTTTGGAAACACCATATATTTT.

This clonotype was counted between two and nine times. Sequence at one end of the junction differs from germline and may be a read error. This rearrangement joins TRBV5-1 to TRBJ2-5; 8 positions agree with TRBD1. The CDR3 spans 13 residues. The V gene's germline CDR1 is SGHRS and CDR2 YFSETQ. The CDR3 spells CASSFRGRETQYF. CDR3 nucleotides: TGTGCCAGCAGCTTCAGGGGGCGCGAGACCCAGTACTTC.

This chain uses TRBV6-5 with TRBJ2-1; tentative D call: TRBD1 (5 bases). The CDR3 has 14 amino acids. Trimming removed 4 bases at V and 4 bases at J, with 11 bases between. Per the germline V gene, CDR1 is MNHEY and CDR2 is SVGAGI. This chain's CDR3 is CASSLGQAYNEQFF. CDR3 DNA sequence: TGTGCCAGCAGTTTGGGGCAGGCGTACAATGAGCAGTTCTTC.

This clonotype was observed a handful of times. This chain links TRBV7-9 with TRBJ2-1; possibly TRBD1 or TRBD2 for D (5 bases each). This CDR3 comprises 14 residues. V lost 0 bases and J 9 bases, leaving 12 bases between the germline ends. Germline CDR1 and CDR2: SEHNR and FQNEAQ (reference sequence). The CDR3 DNA follows: TGTGCCAGCAGCTTAGCGGGGACCATTGGTGAGCAGTTCTTC. Its protein is CASSLAGTIGEQFF.

By proportion, this clonotype is medium-sized (0.01 to 0.1%). The genes are TRBV20-1 and TRBJ1-1, with D unresolved. Germline CDR1 and CDR2: DFQATT and SNEGSKA (reference sequence). There are 13 residues in the CDR3. The V end was cut by 6 bases, the J end by 2 bases, with 13 bases between. CDR3 loop: CSAPSRTNTEAFF. CDR3 bases: TGCAGTGCCCCCTCTCGGACTAACACTGAAGCTTTCTTT.

This chain joins TRBV4-2 and TRBJ1-1; D not resolved. This CDR3 contains 15 residues. Per germline, CDR1 LGHNA and CDR2 YNFKEQ. V dropped 0 bases and J dropped 1 base, with 9 bases sitting between them. Here the CDR3 reads CASSQEWRQNTEAFF. The DNA for the CDR3 is TGTGCCAGCAGCCAAGAATGGCGGCAGAACACTGAAGCTTTCTTT.

The sample holds a few counts of this clonotype. V usage is TRBV27 and J usage is TRBJ1-3, with TRBD1 identical over 8 bases. The CDR3 is 15 amino acids. V lost 5 bases, J lost 4 bases, and 7 bases stayed unmatched. Per the germline V gene, CDR1 is MNHEY and CDR2 is SMNVEV (reference sequence). Here the CDR3 DNA reads TGTGCCAGCAGTCCCGGACAGGGACGGGGAAACACCATATATTTT. It yields the protein CASSPGQGRGNTIYF.

V and J are TRBV5-8 and TRBJ2-7; 9 bases fit TRBD2. There are 17 residues in the CDR3. V was pared by 2 bases and J by 6 bases, with 15 bases of the junction left unmatched. Germline V gene lookup returns CDR1 SGHTS and CDR2 YDEGEE. The CDR3 is CASSLSKLSGGLSEQYF. CDR3 nucleotide sequence: TGTGCCAGCAGCTTATCCAAGCTGAGCGGGGGGTTGAGCGAGCAGTACTTC.

This clonotype occurred a few times. The chain combines TRBV25-1 with TRBJ1-1, with D tentatively TRBD1 (5 bases). CDR1 is MGHDK and CDR2 is SYGVNS in the germline V gene. The CDR3 runs to 14 residues. V shed 5 bases and J shed 1 base, with 11 bases lying between them. CDR3 DNA sequence: TGTGCCAGCAGTACTCCCGGGGGGAACACTGAAGCTTTCTTT. Residues: CASSTPGGNTEAFF.

By share, this clonotype ranks as medium-sized. CDR3 sequence: CSPGQGIYGYTF. CDR3 sequence (DNA): TGCAGTCCGGGACAGGGTATCTATGGCTACACCTTC. The chain couples TRBV20-1 to TRBJ1-2, with TRBD1 matching over 9 bases. The CDR3 consists of 12 residues. CDR1 and CDR2 (germline): DFQATT, SNEGSKA (reference sequence). Trimming removed 8 bases from V and 4 bases from J; junction bases left unmatched: 5.

This clonotype has just a few counts. J is TRBJ2-7 and V is TRBV4-3, with D perhaps TRBD2 (6 bases). Trimming cost V 3 bases and J 3 bases, with 12 bases left between them. Germline V lookup: CDR1 LGHNA, CDR2 YSLEER. CDR3 length: 14 amino acids. CDR3 sequence (DNA): TGCGCCAGCAGCCAGTCCGGGAGCGGCTACGAGCAGTACTTC. This sequence encodes CASSQSGSGYEQYF.